The text below deals with one T cell receptor (beta chain). This entry comes from a study of blood T cell repertoires in COVID-19. Overall study: Nucleic acid was either cDNA or gDNA, and it came from T cells, B-cell-depleted T cells, or PBMCs.

Repertoires were generated with immunoSEQ multiplex PCR, while TCRdb's copy carries only in-frame clones and drops some. The sample includes roughly 150,000 clones, more than 75% seen only once; the top ten take 2.5% to 3%. What was sequenced was peripheral blood. The TCR sequence derives from a woman aged 80 or over with COVID-19, enrolled during active disease.

The CDR3, as DNA: TGTGCCAGCACTCCCCTGGGGACAGGGAACTACGAGCAGTACTTC. Protein: CASTPLGTGNYEQYF. The genes are TRBV6-5 and TRBJ2-7; TRBD1 matches at 9 bases. The junction had 10 bases not matched to a gene; V was cut back by 7 bases and J by 3 bases. Germline V gene data show CDR1 as MNHEY and CDR2 as SVGAGI. This CDR3 region has 15 residues.